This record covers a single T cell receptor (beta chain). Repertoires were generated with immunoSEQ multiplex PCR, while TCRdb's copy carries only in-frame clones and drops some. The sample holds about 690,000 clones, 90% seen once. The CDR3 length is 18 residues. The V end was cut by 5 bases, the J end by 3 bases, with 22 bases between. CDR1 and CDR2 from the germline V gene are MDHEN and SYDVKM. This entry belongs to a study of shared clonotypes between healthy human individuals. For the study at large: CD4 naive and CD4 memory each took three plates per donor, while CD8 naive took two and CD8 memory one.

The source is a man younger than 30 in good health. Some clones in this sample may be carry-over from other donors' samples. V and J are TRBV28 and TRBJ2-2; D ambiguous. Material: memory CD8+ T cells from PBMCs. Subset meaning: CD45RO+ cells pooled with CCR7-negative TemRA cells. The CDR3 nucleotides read TGTGCCAGCAGTAGCATTTATCCCTCCAGGTCTGACACCGGGGAGCTGTTTTTT. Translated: CASSSIYPSRSDTGELFF.